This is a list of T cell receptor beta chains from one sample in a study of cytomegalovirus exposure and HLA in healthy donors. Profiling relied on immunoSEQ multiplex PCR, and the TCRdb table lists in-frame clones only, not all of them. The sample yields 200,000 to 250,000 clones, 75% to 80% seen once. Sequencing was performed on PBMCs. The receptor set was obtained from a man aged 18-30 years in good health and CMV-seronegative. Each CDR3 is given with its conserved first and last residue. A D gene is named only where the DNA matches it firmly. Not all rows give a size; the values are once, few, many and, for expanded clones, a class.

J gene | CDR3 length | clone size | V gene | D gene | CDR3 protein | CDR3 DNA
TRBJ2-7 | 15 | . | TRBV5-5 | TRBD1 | CASSSGTGNTYEQYF | TGTGCCAGCAGCTCCGGGACAGGGAACACCTACGAGCAGTACTTC
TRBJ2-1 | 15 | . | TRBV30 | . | CAWSPGLTGRNEQFF | TGTGCCTGGAGTCCAGGGCTGACAGGCCGCAATGAGCAGTTCTTC
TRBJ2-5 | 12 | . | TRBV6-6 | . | CASSYTGREQYF | TGTGCCAGCAGTTACACAGGGCGGGAGCAGTACTTC
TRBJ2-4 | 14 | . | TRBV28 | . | CASSPLSVGGIQYF | TGTGCCAGCAGTCCGCTCAGCGTCGGAGGCATTCAGTACTTC
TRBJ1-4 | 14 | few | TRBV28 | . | CASSSRGFNEKLFF | TGTGCCAGCAGTTCCAGGGGCTTTAACGAAAAACTGTTTTTT
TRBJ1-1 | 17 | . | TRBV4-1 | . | CASSPVDLAGVGTEAFF | TGCGCCAGCAGCCCAGTGGACCTGGCGGGGGTGGGTACTGAAGCTTTCTTT
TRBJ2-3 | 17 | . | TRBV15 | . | CATSGDLPEDSTDTQYF | TGTGCCACCAGCGGAGATCTTCCGGAGGACTCCACAGATACGCAGTATTTT
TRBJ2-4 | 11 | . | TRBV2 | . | CASRTTGRKYF | TGTGCCAGCAGGACAACAGGGCGCAAGTACTTC
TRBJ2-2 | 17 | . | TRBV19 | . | CASSISPPGAGTGELFF | TGTGCCAGTAGTATCAGCCCCCCTGGAGCCGGCACCGGGGAGCTGTTTTTT
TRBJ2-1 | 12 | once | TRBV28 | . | CASSLFGNEQFF | TGTGCCAGCAGTTTATTCGGGAATGAGCAGTTCTTC
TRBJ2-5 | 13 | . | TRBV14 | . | CASSQDWRGSQYF | TGTGCCAGCAGCCAAGATTGGCGGGGCAGCCAGTACTTC
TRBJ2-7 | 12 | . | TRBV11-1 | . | CASSTDSYEQYF | TGTGCCAGCAGCACCGACAGCTACGAGCAGTACTTC
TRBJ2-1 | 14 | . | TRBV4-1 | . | CASSQEGGWSEQFF | TGCGCCAGCAGCCAAGAAGGAGGCTGGTCTGAGCAGTTCTTC
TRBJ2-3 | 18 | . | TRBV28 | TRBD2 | CASSSTSGRLLGTDTQYF | TGTGCCAGCAGTTCAACTAGCGGGAGGCTTTTGGGCACAGATACGCAGTATTTT
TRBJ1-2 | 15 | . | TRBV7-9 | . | CASSLTADRNYGYTF | TGTGCCAGCAGCCTCACCGCTGACAGGAACTATGGCTACACCTTC
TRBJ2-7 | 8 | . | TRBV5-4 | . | CAYYEQYF | TGTGCCTACTACGAGCAGTACTTC
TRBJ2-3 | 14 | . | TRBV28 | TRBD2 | CATRASGSVDTQYF | TGTGCCACCCGGGCTAGCGGGTCGGTGGATACGCAGTATTTT
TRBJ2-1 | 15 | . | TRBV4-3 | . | CASSPSPTEYNEQFF | TGCGCCAGCAGCCCTTCCCCGACAGAATACAATGAGCAGTTCTTC
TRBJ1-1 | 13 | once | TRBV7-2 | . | CASSPGLFTEAFF | TGTGCCAGCAGCCCGGGACTATTCACTGAAGCTTTCTTT
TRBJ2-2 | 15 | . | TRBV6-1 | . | CASWGWQGGTGELFF | TGTGCCAGCTGGGGGTGGCAGGGAGGAACCGGGGAGCTGTTTTTT
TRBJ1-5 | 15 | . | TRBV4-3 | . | CASSQEIAGGQPQHF | TGCGCCAGCAGCCAAGAAATAGCGGGGGGCCAGCCCCAGCATTTT
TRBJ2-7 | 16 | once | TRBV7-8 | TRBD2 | CASSFSGGAAPYEQYF | TGTGCCAGCAGCTTTAGCGGGGGGGCCGCGCCTTACGAGCAGTACTTC
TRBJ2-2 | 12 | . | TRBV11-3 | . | CASSSYTGELFF | TGTGCCAGCAGCTCGTACACCGGGGAGCTGTTTTTT
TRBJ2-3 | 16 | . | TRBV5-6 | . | CASSDTIAASTDTQYF | TGTGCCAGCAGCGACACAATTGCAGCTAGCACAGATACGCAGTATTTT
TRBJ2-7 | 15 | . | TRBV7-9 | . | CASSSTLRVSYEQYF | TGTGCCAGCAGCTCCACTCTCAGGGTCTCCTACGAGCAGTACTTC
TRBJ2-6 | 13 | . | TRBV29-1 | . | CSVVVSGANVLTF | TGCAGCGTTGTTGTGAGTGGGGCCAACGTCCTGACTTTC
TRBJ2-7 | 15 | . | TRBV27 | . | CASSSYERNPYEQYF | TGTGCCAGCAGTTCTTATGAGCGGAATCCCTACGAGCAGTACTTC
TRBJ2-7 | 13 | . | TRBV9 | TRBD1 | CASSDRGGYEQYF | TGTGCCAGCAGCGACAGGGGTGGCTACGAGCAGTACTTC
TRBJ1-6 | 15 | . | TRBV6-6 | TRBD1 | CASTPRTGTGSPLHF | TGTGCCAGCACCCCAAGGACAGGAACGGGTTCACCCCTCCACTTT
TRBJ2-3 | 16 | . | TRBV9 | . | CASSVGDSRSTDTQYF | TGTGCCAGCAGCGTAGGGGACTCCCGAAGCACAGATACGCAGTATTTT
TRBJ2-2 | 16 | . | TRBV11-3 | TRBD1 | CASSLAGQANTGELFF | TGTGCCAGCAGCTTAGCGGGACAGGCTAACACCGGGGAGCTGTTTTTT
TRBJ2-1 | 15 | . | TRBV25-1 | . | CASSEGRGSYNEQFF | TGTGCCAGCAGTGAAGGCCGGGGCTCCTACAATGAGCAGTTCTTC
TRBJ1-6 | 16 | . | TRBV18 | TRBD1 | CASSQDRPRSNSPLHF | TGTGCCAGCTCGCAGGACAGGCCCCGGAGTAATTCACCCCTCCACTTT
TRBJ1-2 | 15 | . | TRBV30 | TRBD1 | CAWTIYGQGPYGYTF | TGTGCCTGGACTATCTATGGACAGGGGCCCTATGGCTACACCTTC
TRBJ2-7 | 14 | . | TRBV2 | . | CASSLGTLPYEQYF | TGTGCCAGCAGTCTCGGGACACTACCCTACGAGCAGTACTTC
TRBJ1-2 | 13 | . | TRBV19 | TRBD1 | CASSMRDRDGYTF | TGTGCCAGTAGTATGCGGGACAGGGATGGCTACACCTTC
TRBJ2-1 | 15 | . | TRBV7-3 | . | CASSYARGSYNEQFF | TGTGCCAGCAGTTACGCCAGGGGCTCCTACAATGAGCAGTTCTTC
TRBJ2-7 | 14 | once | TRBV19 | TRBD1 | CASSPGQGGYEQYF | TGTGCCAGTAGCCCGGGACAGGGAGGCTACGAGCAGTACTTC
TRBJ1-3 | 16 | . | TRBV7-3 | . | CASSSTGLWSGNTIYF | TGTGCCAGCAGCTCGACAGGCCTGTGGTCTGGAAACACCATATATTTT
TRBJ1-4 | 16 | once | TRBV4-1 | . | CASSQDRQGGGEKLFF | TGCGCCAGCAGCCAAGATCGGCAGGGAGGAGGTGAAAAACTGTTTTTT
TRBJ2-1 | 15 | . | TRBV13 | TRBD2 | CASSSGLAGGFEQFF | TGTGCCAGCAGCTCCGGACTAGCGGGAGGATTTGAGCAGTTCTTC
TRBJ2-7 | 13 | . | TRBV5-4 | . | CASSLHRDTEQYF | TGTGCCAGCAGCTTGCATAGGGACACCGAGCAGTACTTC
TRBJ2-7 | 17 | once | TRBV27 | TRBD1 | CASSVKGGQGYVYEQYF | TGTGCCAGCAGTGTTAAGGGGGGACAGGGATATGTCTACGAGCAGTACTTC
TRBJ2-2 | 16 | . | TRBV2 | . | CASSGNPQGLTGELFF | TGTGCCAGCAGTGGCAATCCGCAGGGTCTTACCGGGGAGCTGTTTTTT
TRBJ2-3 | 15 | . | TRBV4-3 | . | CASSEVGGSTDTQYF | TGCGCCAGCAGTGAGGTAGGCGGTAGCACAGATACGCAGTATTTT
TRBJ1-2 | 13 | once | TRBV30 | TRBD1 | CAWSRTGVGGYTF | TGTGCCTGGAGCCGGACAGGGGTCGGCGGCTACACCTTC
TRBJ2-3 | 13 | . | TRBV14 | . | CASSFGGTDTQYF | TGTGCCAGCAGCTTCGGGGGCACAGATACGCAGTATTTT
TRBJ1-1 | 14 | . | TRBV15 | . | CATSRVAGGTEAFF | TGTGCCACCAGCAGGGTGGCAGGAGGAACTGAAGCTTTCTTT
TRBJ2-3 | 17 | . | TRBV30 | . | CAWSVGLGPGSTDTQYF | TGTGCCTGGAGTGTAGGGTTGGGGCCAGGTAGCACAGATACGCAGTATTTT
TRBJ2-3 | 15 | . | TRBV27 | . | CASSTLASSTDTQYF | TGTGCCAGCAGCACCCTAGCGTCGAGCACAGATACGCAGTATTTT
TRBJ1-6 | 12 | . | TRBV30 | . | CAFGRAGSPLHF | TGTGCCTTCGGCAGGGCTGGTTCACCCCTCCACTTT
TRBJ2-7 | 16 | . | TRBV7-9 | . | CSSSLVLGEGVYEQYF | TGTTCCAGCAGCTTAGTGTTAGGGGAAGGGGTCTACGAGCAGTACTTC
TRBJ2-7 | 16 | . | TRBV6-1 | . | CASSGGGVAVTYEQYF | TGTGCCAGCAGTGGGGGCGGCGTGGCGGTAACCTACGAGCAGTACTTC
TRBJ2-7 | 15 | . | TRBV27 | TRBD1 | CASSLEQGPGYEQYF | TGTGCCAGCAGTTTAGAACAGGGGCCCGGCTACGAGCAGTACTTC
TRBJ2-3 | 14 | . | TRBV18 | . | CASSPTLPTDTQYF | TGTGCCAGCTCACCCACTCTCCCCACAGATACGCAGTATTTT
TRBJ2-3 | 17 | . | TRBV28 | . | CASSITAGGDSTDTQYF | TGTGCCAGCAGTATCACCGCCGGGGGTGATAGCACAGATACGCAGTATTTT
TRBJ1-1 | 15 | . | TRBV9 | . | CASSVVGPAGWNAFF | TGTGCCAGCAGCGTAGTGGGCCCGGCGGGCTGGAATGCTTTCTTT
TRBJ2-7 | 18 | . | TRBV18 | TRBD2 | CASSRLGASASGNYEQYF | TGTGCCAGCTCACGACTAGGGGCCTCAGCTAGCGGGAACTACGAGCAGTACTTC
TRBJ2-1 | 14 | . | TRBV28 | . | CASSLWGGVNEQFF | TGTGCCAGCAGTTTATGGGGCGGGGTTAATGAGCAGTTCTTC